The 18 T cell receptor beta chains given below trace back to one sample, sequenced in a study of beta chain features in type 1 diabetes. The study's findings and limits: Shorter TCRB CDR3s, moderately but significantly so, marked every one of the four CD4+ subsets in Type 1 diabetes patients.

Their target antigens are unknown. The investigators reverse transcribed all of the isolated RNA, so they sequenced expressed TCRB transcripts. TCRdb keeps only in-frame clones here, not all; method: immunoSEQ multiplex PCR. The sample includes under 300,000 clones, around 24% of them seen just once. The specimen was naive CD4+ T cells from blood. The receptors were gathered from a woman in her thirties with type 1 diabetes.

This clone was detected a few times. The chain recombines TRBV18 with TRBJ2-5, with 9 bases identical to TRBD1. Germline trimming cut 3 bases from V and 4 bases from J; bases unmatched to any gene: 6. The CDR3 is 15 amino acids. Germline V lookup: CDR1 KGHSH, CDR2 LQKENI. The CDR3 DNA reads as TGTGCCAGCTCACCCTGGACAGGGGAGGGAGAGACCCAGTACTTC. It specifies CASSPWTGEGETQYF. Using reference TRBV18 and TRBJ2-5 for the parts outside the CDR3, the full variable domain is NAGVMQNPRHLVRRRGQEARLRCSPMKGHSHVYWYRQLPEEGLKFMVYLQKENIIDESGMPKERFSAEFPKEGPSILRIQQVVRGDSAAYFCASSPWTGEGETQYFGPGTRLLVL.

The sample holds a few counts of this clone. CDR3 nucleotides: TGTGCCAGTAGCGGTACGGGTTTAAGTCACACTGAAGCTTTCTTT. Residues: CASSGTGLSHTEAFF. The chain combines TRBV19 with TRBJ1-1; no reliable D call. CDR1 is LNHDA, CDR2 SQIVND, per germline (reference sequence). This CDR3 region has 15 residues. The V end lost 6 bases, the J end lost 3 bases, and 17 bases lay between the germline ends.

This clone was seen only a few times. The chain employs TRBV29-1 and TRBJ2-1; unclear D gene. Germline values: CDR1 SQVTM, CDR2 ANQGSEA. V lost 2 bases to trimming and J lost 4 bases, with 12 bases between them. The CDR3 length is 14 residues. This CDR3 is CSVEQSGRYNEQFF. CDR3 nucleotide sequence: TGCAGCGTTGAACAGTCAGGCAGATACAATGAGCAGTTCTTC.

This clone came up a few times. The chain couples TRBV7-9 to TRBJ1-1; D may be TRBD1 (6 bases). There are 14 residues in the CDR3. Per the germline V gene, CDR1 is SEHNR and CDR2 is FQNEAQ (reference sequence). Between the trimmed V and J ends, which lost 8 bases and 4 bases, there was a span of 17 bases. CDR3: CASEFLQGSTEAFF. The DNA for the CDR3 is TGTGCCAGCGAGTTTTTACAGGGTTCCACTGAAGCTTTCTTT.

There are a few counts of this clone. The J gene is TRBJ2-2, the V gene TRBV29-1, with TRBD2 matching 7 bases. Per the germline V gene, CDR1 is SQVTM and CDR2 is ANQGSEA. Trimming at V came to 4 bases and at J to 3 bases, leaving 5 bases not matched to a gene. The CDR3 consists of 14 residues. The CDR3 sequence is CSVVGGGYTGELFF. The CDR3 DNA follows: TGCAGCGTTGTCGGCGGGGGATACACCGGGGAGCTGTTTTTT.

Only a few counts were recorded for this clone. Here the CDR3 DNA reads TGTGCCAGTAGTCCGGGACACGGAGGAACAACCGGGGAGCTGTTTTTT. It encodes CASSPGHGGTTGELFF. This chain connects TRBV19 to TRBJ2-2, with D tentatively TRBD1 (6 bases). Trimming removed 5 bases at V and 5 bases at J, with 18 bases between. This CDR3 region has 16 residues. CDR1 and CDR2 from the germline V gene are LNHDA and SQIVND (reference sequence).

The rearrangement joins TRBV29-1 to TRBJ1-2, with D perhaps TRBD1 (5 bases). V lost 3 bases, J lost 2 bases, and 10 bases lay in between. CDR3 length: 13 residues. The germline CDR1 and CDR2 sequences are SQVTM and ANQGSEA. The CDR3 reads CSVDRVPNYGYTF. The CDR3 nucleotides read TGCAGCGTTGACAGGGTCCCAAACTATGGCTACACCTTC.

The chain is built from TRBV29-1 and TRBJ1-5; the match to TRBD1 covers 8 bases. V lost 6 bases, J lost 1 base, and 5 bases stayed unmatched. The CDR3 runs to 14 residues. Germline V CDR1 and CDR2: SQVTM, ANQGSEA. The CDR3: CSVTTGASNQPQHF. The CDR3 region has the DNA TGCAGCGTCACGACAGGGGCGAGCAATCAGCCCCAGCATTTT.

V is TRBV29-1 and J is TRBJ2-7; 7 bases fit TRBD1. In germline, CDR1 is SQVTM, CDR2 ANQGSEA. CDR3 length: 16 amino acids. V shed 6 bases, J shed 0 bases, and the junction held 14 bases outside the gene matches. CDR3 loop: CSVRTGGGRSSYEQYF. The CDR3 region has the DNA TGCAGCGTGCGGACAGGTGGGGGAAGAAGCTCCTACGAGCAGTACTTC.

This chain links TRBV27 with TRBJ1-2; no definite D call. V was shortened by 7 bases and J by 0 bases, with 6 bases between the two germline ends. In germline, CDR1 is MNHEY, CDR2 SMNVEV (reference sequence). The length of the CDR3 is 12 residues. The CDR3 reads CASKAANYGYTF. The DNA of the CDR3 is TGTGCCAGCAAGGCGGCTAACTATGGCTACACCTTC.

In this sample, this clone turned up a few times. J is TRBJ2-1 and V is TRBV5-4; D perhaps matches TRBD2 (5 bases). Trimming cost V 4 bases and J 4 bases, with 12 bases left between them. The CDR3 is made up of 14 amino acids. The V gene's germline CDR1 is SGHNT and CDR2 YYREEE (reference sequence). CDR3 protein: CASSPEGRYNEQFF. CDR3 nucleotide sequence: TGTGCCAGCAGCCCTGAAGGGAGATACAATGAGCAGTTCTTC.

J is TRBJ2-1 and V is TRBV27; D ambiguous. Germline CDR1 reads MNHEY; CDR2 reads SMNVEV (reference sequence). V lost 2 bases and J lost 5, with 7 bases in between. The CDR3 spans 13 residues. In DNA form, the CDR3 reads TGTGCCAGCAGTTTACATAGTAACAATGAGCAGTTCTTC. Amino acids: CASSLHSNNEQFF.

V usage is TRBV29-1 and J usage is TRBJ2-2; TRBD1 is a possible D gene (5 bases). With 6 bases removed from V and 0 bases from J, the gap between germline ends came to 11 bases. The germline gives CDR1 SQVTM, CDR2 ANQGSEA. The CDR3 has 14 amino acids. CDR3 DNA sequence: TGCAGCGTGGGGTTGACAGCGAACACCGGGGAGCTGTTTTTT. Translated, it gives CSVGLTANTGELFF.

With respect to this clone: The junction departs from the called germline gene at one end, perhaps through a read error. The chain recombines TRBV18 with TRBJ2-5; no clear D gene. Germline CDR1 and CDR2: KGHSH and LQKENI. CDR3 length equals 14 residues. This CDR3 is CASSPRREQEIQYF. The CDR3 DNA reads TGTGCCAGCTCACCGAGGCGAGAACAAGAGATCCAGTACTTC.

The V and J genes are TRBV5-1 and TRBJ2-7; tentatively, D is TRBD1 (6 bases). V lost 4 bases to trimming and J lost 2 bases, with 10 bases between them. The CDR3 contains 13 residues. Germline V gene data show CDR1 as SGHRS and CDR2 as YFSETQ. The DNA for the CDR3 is TGCGCCAGCAGCGCGGACAGACCCTACGAGCAGTACTTC. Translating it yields CASSADRPYEQYF.

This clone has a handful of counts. This chain's CDR3 is CASSLVQDYEQYF. The CDR3 DNA reads TGCGCCAGCAGCTTGGTTCAGGACTACGAGCAGTACTTC. The chain links TRBV5-1 to TRBJ2-7; unclear D gene. The CDR3 spans 13 residues. Trimming stripped 0 bases from V and 3 bases from J, with 7 bases between. Germline V gene data show CDR1 as SGHRS and CDR2 as YFSETQ.

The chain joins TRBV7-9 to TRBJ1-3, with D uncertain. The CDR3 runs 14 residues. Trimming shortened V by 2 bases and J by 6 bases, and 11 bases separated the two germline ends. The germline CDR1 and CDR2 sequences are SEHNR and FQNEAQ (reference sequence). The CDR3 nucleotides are TGTGCCAGCAGCTTACAGATAACCGAAAACACCATATATTTT. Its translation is CASSLQITENTIYF. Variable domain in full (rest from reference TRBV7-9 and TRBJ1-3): DTGVSQNPRHKITKRGQNVTFRCDPISEHNRLYWYRQTLGQGPEFLTYFQNEAQLEKSRLLSDRFSAERPKGSFSTLEIQRTEQGDSAMYLCASSLQITENTIYFGEGSWLTVV.

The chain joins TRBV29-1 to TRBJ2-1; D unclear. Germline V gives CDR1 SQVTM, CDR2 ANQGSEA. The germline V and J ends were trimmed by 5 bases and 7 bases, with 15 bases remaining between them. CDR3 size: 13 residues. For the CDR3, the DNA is TGCAGCGTTCGCCGGTATGCCCTAAATGAGCAGTTCTTC. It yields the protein CSVRRYALNEQFF.